These T cell receptor beta chains were read from a single sample in a study of blood T cell repertoires in COVID-19. Sequencing used immunoSEQ multiplex PCR; TCRdb keeps in-frame clones, though not all of them. The sample holds about 150,000 clones; 87% are singletons and the top ten take about 6%. Material for sequencing was peripheral blood. The receptors originated from an older man with acute or convalescent COVID-19. CDR3s include the opening cysteine and the closing phenylalanine or tryptophan. The order of the fields is V gene, clone size, D gene, J gene, CDR3 protein, CDR3 DNA. A D gene is named only where the DNA matches it firmly. Expanded clones are given a class, and other clones once, few, many or no size at all.

v_gene: TRBV28
abundance: -
d_gene: -
j_gene: TRBJ1-2
CDR3aa: CASSGGRVANYGYTF
CDR3nt: TGTGCCAGCAGTGGCGGCAGGGTAGCTAACTATGGCTACACCTTC

v_gene: TRBV6-7
abundance: -
d_gene: -
j_gene: TRBJ2-2
CDR3aa: CASSYSIGHPGELFF
CDR3nt: TGTGCCAGCAGTTACTCGATTGGACACCCCGGGGAGCTGTTTTTT

v_gene: TRBV12-3/TRBV12-4
abundance: -
d_gene: -
j_gene: TRBJ1-2
CDR3aa: CASSFGENYGYTF
CDR3nt: TGTGCCAGCAGTTTCGGGGAGAACTATGGCTACACCTTC

v_gene: TRBV6-5
abundance: -
d_gene: -
j_gene: TRBJ1-6
CDR3aa: CASRMETKGLHF
CDR3nt: TGTGCCAGCAGGATGGAGACGAAGGGGCTCCACTTT

v_gene: TRBV30
abundance: -
d_gene: -
j_gene: TRBJ2-1
CDR3aa: CAWSALAGNEQFF
CDR3nt: TGTGCCTGGAGCGCTCTAGCAGGTAATGAGCAGTTCTTC

v_gene: TRBV9
abundance: -
d_gene: TRBD1
j_gene: TRBJ2-7
CDR3aa: CASSGGQGNYEQYF
CDR3nt: TGTGCCAGCAGCGGCGGACAGGGTAACTACGAGCAGTACTTC

v_gene: TRBV6-5
abundance: once
d_gene: -
j_gene: TRBJ1-5
CDR3aa: CASSPQGGQPQHF
CDR3nt: TGTGCCAGCAGTCCCCAGGGAGGACAGCCCCAGCATTTT

v_gene: TRBV10-1
abundance: -
d_gene: TRBD2
j_gene: TRBJ2-1
CDR3aa: CASSDQTSGRAFYNEQFF
CDR3nt: TGCGCCAGCAGTGACCAGACTAGCGGGAGGGCCTTCTACAATGAGCAGTTCTTC

v_gene: TRBV6-5
abundance: -
d_gene: TRBD1
j_gene: TRBJ1-4
CDR3aa: CACGPGQSNEKLFF
CDR3nt: TGTGCCTGTGGGCCGGGACAGAGTAATGAAAAACTGTTTTTT

v_gene: TRBV2
abundance: -
d_gene: -
j_gene: TRBJ1-4
CDR3aa: CASTPGWANEKLFF
CDR3nt: TGTGCCAGCACCCCCGGGTGGGCTAATGAAAAACTGTTTTTT

v_gene: TRBV24-1
abundance: -
d_gene: TRBD1
j_gene: TRBJ1-1
CDR3aa: CATSDPRTGFSAFF
CDR3nt: TGTGCCACCAGTGATCCGAGGACAGGTTTTTCAGCTTTCTTT

v_gene: TRBV5-1
abundance: -
d_gene: -
j_gene: TRBJ1-1
CDR3aa: CASSPNGGVNTEAFF
CDR3nt: TGCGCCAGCAGCCCCAATGGGGGGGTGAACACTGAAGCTTTCTTT

v_gene: TRBV27
abundance: -
d_gene: -
j_gene: TRBJ2-3
CDR3aa: CASSYLARYTDTQYF
CDR3nt: TGTGCCAGCAGTTACTTAGCGCGGTACACAGATACGCAGTATTTT

v_gene: TRBV19
abundance: once
d_gene: TRBD1
j_gene: TRBJ1-6
CDR3aa: CASSPGTATSITLQFTPFHF
CDR3nt: TGTGCCAGTAGCCCTGGGACAGCGACTTCGATTACCCTTCAATTCACCCCCTTCCACTTT

v_gene: TRBV5-1
abundance: -
d_gene: -
j_gene: TRBJ2-5
CDR3aa: CASSFRGSNEETQYF
CDR3nt: TGCGCCAGCAGCTTCAGGGGCAGCAACGAAGAGACCCAGTACTTC

v_gene: TRBV5-1
abundance: -
d_gene: -
j_gene: TRBJ1-6
CDR3aa: CASSNRENAVSSPLHF
CDR3nt: TGCGCCAGCTCAAACAGGGAAAACGCTGTAAGTTCACCCCTCCACTTT

v_gene: TRBV27
abundance: -
d_gene: TRBD1
j_gene: TRBJ1-4
CDR3aa: CARSEGQGREKLFF
CDR3nt: TGTGCCAGAAGCGAGGGACAGGGGAGGGAAAAACTGTTTTTT

v_gene: TRBV2
abundance: -
d_gene: -
j_gene: TRBJ2-1
CDR3aa: CASSDSTGIYNEQFF
CDR3nt: TGTGCCAGCAGTGATTCAACAGGGATCTACAATGAGCAGTTCTTC

v_gene: TRBV27
abundance: -
d_gene: TRBD1
j_gene: TRBJ2-1
CDR3aa: CASSLTGQRAYNEQFF
CDR3nt: TGTGCCAGCAGTTTAACGGGACAGCGAGCCTACAATGAGCAGTTCTTC

v_gene: TRBV6-5
abundance: once
d_gene: -
j_gene: TRBJ1-6
CDR3aa: CASRTRAFNSPLHF
CDR3nt: TGTGCCAGCAGGACTCGCGCGTTCAATTCACCCCTCCACTTT

v_gene: TRBV5-4
abundance: -
d_gene: -
j_gene: TRBJ1-6
CDR3aa: CASSWTYNSPLHF
CDR3nt: TGTGCCAGCAGTTGGACTTATAATTCACCCCTCCACTTT

v_gene: TRBV4-1
abundance: -
d_gene: TRBD2
j_gene: TRBJ2-1
CDR3aa: CASSLGAGGDEQFF
CDR3nt: TGCGCCAGCAGCCTAGGGGCGGGGGGCGATGAGCAGTTCTTC

v_gene: TRBV19
abundance: few
d_gene: -
j_gene: TRBJ2-3
CDR3aa: CASSWRGSTDTQYF
CDR3nt: TGTGCCAGTAGTTGGCGGGGTAGCACAGATACGCAGTATTTT

v_gene: TRBV18
abundance: -
d_gene: -
j_gene: TRBJ1-4
CDR3aa: CASSPTGSTNEKLFF
CDR3nt: TGTGCCAGCTCACCGACAGGATCAACTAATGAAAAACTGTTTTTT

v_gene: TRBV5-1
abundance: -
d_gene: -
j_gene: TRBJ1-1
CDR3aa: CASSFGYRENAEAFF
CDR3nt: TGCGCCAGCAGCTTCGGGTACAGGGAAAATGCTGAAGCTTTCTTT

v_gene: TRBV5-1
abundance: -
d_gene: -
j_gene: TRBJ2-5
CDR3aa: CASTEQQETQYF
CDR3nt: TGCGCCAGCACCGAACAACAAGAGACCCAGTACTTC

v_gene: TRBV28
abundance: -
d_gene: -
j_gene: TRBJ2-7
CDR3aa: CASHQTGNSYEQYF
CDR3nt: TGTGCCAGCCATCAAACAGGGAACTCCTACGAGCAGTACTTC

v_gene: TRBV2
abundance: -
d_gene: TRBD1
j_gene: TRBJ1-2
CDR3aa: CASSEAHTGALGYTF
CDR3nt: TGTGCCAGCAGTGAAGCGCACACAGGGGCGCTTGGCTACACCTTC

v_gene: TRBV27
abundance: -
d_gene: TRBD1
j_gene: TRBJ1-5
CDR3aa: CASSYRAGTGGSQPQHF
CDR3nt: TGTGCCAGCAGTTATAGGGCCGGGACAGGGGGTTCTCAGCCCCAGCATTTT

v_gene: TRBV19
abundance: -
d_gene: -
j_gene: TRBJ1-5
CDR3aa: CASKSPEQGRTQHF
CDR3nt: TGTGCCAGTAAGTCACCTGAACAGGGCAGGACCCAGCATTTT

v_gene: TRBV3-1/TRBV3-2
abundance: -
d_gene: -
j_gene: TRBJ1-3
CDR3aa: CASSQDGRAISGNTIYF
CDR3nt: TGTGCCAGCAGCCAAGATGGGAGGGCCATCTCTGGAAACACCATATATTTT

v_gene: TRBV9
abundance: -
d_gene: TRBD2
j_gene: TRBJ2-3
CDR3aa: CASSAGLAGVTVPDTQYF
CDR3nt: TGTGCCAGCAGCGCGGGACTAGCGGGAGTAACTGTCCCAGATACGCAGTATTTT

v_gene: TRBV28
abundance: -
d_gene: -
j_gene: TRBJ1-1
CDR3aa: CASRPPGPNTEAFF
CDR3nt: TGTGCCAGCAGGCCGCCAGGCCCTAACACTGAAGCTTTCTTT

v_gene: TRBV6-1
abundance: -
d_gene: TRBD1
j_gene: TRBJ1-6
CDR3aa: CASSELDRGGSPLHF
CDR3nt: TGTGCCAGCAGTGAGCTGGACAGGGGTGGTTCACCCCTCCACTTT

v_gene: TRBV7-9
abundance: -
d_gene: TRBD1
j_gene: TRBJ1-2
CDR3aa: CASSFGQGVNYGYTF
CDR3nt: TGTGCCAGCAGCTTTGGACAGGGAGTCAACTATGGCTACACCTTC

v_gene: TRBV5-1
abundance: -
d_gene: TRBD2
j_gene: TRBJ2-1
CDR3aa: CASSSLSGDINEQFF
CDR3nt: TGCGCCAGCAGCAGCCTTAGCGGGGATATCAATGAGCAGTTCTTC

v_gene: TRBV3-1/TRBV3-2
abundance: -
d_gene: -
j_gene: TRBJ2-1
CDR3aa: CASSQEVRQAAKQFF
CDR3nt: TGTGCCAGCAGCCAAGAAGTCAGGCAGGCCGCCAAGCAGTTCTTC

v_gene: TRBV7-2
abundance: once
d_gene: TRBD1
j_gene: TRBJ1-1
CDR3aa: CASSHGTAEAFF
CDR3nt: TGTGCCAGCAGCCATGGGACAGCTGAAGCTTTCTTT

v_gene: TRBV5-1
abundance: -
d_gene: TRBD2
j_gene: TRBJ2-5
CDR3aa: CASSFMSGGAGETQYF
CDR3nt: TGCGCCAGCAGCTTTATGAGCGGGGGGGCCGGGGAGACCCAGTACTTC

v_gene: TRBV6-2/TRBV6-3
abundance: -
d_gene: TRBD1
j_gene: TRBJ1-6
CDR3aa: CASSFGQAGNSPLHF
CDR3nt: TGTGCCAGCAGTTTTGGACAGGCGGGGAATTCACCCCTCCACTTT

v_gene: TRBV13
abundance: -
d_gene: -
j_gene: TRBJ1-2
CDR3aa: CASSLESSYGYTF
CDR3nt: TGTGCCAGCAGCTTAGAGTCTAGCTATGGCTACACCTTC

v_gene: TRBV24-1
abundance: -
d_gene: -
j_gene: TRBJ1-2
CDR3aa: CATSRGSNYGYTF
CDR3nt: TGTGCCACGAGCCGGGGAAGCAACTATGGCTACACCTTC

v_gene: TRBV19
abundance: once
d_gene: TRBD1
j_gene: TRBJ1-5
CDR3aa: CASSISTGGGNQPQHF
CDR3nt: TGTGCCAGTAGTATTTCGACAGGGGGTGGCAATCAGCCCCAGCATTTT

v_gene: TRBV2
abundance: -
d_gene: TRBD1
j_gene: TRBJ1-1
CDR3aa: CASMDRGYTEAFF
CDR3nt: TGTGCCAGCATGGACAGGGGATACACTGAAGCTTTCTTT

v_gene: TRBV5-1
abundance: -
d_gene: TRBD1
j_gene: TRBJ1-1
CDR3aa: CASSWGVRTGSSEAFF
CDR3nt: TGCGCCAGCAGCTGGGGGGTGCGGACAGGGAGCTCTGAAGCTTTCTTT

v_gene: TRBV9
abundance: -
d_gene: -
j_gene: TRBJ2-7
CDR3aa: CASSVADADFYEQYF
CDR3nt: TGTGCCAGCAGCGTAGCTGATGCAGACTTCTACGAGCAGTACTTC

v_gene: TRBV5-1
abundance: once
d_gene: -
j_gene: TRBJ2-3
CDR3aa: CASSLVRYLTDTQYF
CDR3nt: TGCGCCAGCAGCTTGGTCCGGTACCTCACAGATACGCAGTATTTT

v_gene: TRBV24-1
abundance: once
d_gene: -
j_gene: TRBJ2-7
CDR3aa: CATSEPQGVSYEQYF
CDR3nt: TGTGCCACCAGTGAGCCACAGGGAGTTAGCTACGAGCAGTACTTC